Shown below are 11 T cell receptor beta chains from a single sample sequenced in a study of blood T cell repertoires in COVID-19. Repertoires were generated with immunoSEQ multiplex PCR, while TCRdb's copy carries only in-frame clones and drops some. The table lists around 140,000 clones, 75% to 80% of them singletons. Sequencing was carried out using PBMCs or T cells enriched from blood (not recorded which). These receptors originate from a woman aged 45-65 years who had recovered from COVID-19.

The genes are TRBV28 and TRBJ2-7; TRBD2 matches at 13 bases. The V segment lost 5 bases and the J segment 3 bases; nucleotides outside the gene matches: 7. Germline V gene data show CDR1 as MDHEN and CDR2 as SYDVKM. There are 16 residues in the CDR3. This chain's CDR3 is CASSRSGLAGVYEQYF. The CDR3 bases are TGTGCCAGCAGTCGCAGCGGACTAGCGGGAGTCTACGAGCAGTACTTC.

As concerns this clone: Its ends do not fully match the called genes, so a read error is possible. The rearrangement joins TRBV7-8 to TRBJ1-5; 9 nucleotides line up with TRBD1. Germline V lookup: CDR1 SGHVS, CDR2 FQNEAQ. The CDR3 loop spans 16 amino acids. CDR3 DNA: TGTGCCAGCAGCCTAGCCGCCGGGACAGGGAATCAGCCCCAGCATTTT. Protein sequence: CASSLAAGTGNQPQHF.

This chain connects TRBV19 to TRBJ1-1; the D gene is possibly TRBD1 (6 bases). The length of the CDR3 is 15 residues. V was trimmed by 8 bases and J by 7 bases, leaving 23 bases between them. Germline loops: CDR1 LNHDA, CDR2 SQIVND (reference sequence). This chain's CDR3 is CASRGGIQGFGEAFF. DNA for the CDR3: TGTGCCAGTCGAGGGGGAATACAGGGATTCGGTGAAGCTTTCTTT.

In its sample, this clone was seen a few times. This chain links TRBV5-6 with TRBJ2-5; 12 nucleotides agree with TRBD2. J lost 1 base, V lost 4 bases, and 8 bases had no gene match. The CDR3 spans 17 residues. Germline loops: CDR1 SGHDT, CDR2 YYEEEE. CDR3 loop: CASSIGLAGWAQETQYF. CDR3 bases: TGTGCCAGCAGCATTGGACTAGCGGGATGGGCCCAAGAGACCCAGTACTTC.

This clone appeared a few times. This chain connects TRBV5-1 to TRBJ1-4, with 7 bases identical to TRBD1. Germline V gene lookup returns CDR1 SGHRS and CDR2 YFSETQ. Trimming cost V 4 bases and J 5 bases; bases outside gene matches: 8. The CDR3 loop spans 15 amino acids. DNA for the CDR3: TGCGCCAGCAGCGGGGTGGGACAGAGAAATGAAAAACTGTTTTTT. Protein sequence: CASSGVGQRNEKLFF.

This clone was seen only once. The genes are TRBV28 and TRBJ2-6, with 8 bases fitting TRBD1. V trimming: 2 bases; J trimming: 1 base; junction bases outside the gene matches: 7. CDR1 MDHEN and CDR2 SYDVKM come from the germline V gene. CDR3 length equals 18 residues. The CDR3 nucleotides read TGTGCCAGCAGTTTAGGGCAGGGGGCTTCGTCTGGGGCCAACGTCCTGACTTTC. Residues: CASSLGQGASSGANVLTF.

This clone has just one count. V usage is TRBV11-3 and J usage is TRBJ1-6, with no clear D. Between the trimmed V and J ends, which lost 1 base and 10 bases, there was a span of 5 bases. The CDR3 is made up of 12 amino acids. The V gene's germline CDR1 is SGHNT and CDR2 YENEEA. CDR3 protein: CASSLGGSPLHF. The CDR3, as DNA: TGTGCCAGCAGCTTAGGAGGATCACCCCTCCACTTT.

The CDR3 coding sequence is TGTGCCAGCAGCGTAGGGGAGGGGAGAAGCTCTGGAAACACCATATATTTT. Amino acids: CASSVGEGRSSGNTIYF. This chain uses TRBV9 with TRBJ1-3, with D maybe TRBD1 (5 bases). Trimming cost V 0 bases and J 0 bases, with 13 bases left between them. The CDR3 length is 17 residues. Germline CDR1 and CDR2: SGDLS and YYNGEE.

The sample holds a few counts of this clone. Other DNA sequences of this sample code for an identical CDR3. V and J are TRBV14 and TRBJ1-3; D uncertain. Trimming pared 1 base from V and 0 bases from J, leaving 10 bases between. The CDR3 is 16 amino acids. CDR1 and CDR2 from the germline V gene are SGHDN and FVKESK. The CDR3 coding sequence is TGTGCCAGCAGCCAAGGGTACCCCAGCTCTGGAAACACCATATATTTT. Translated: CASSQGYPSSGNTIYF.

This rearrangement joins TRBV3-1 (or the pseudogene TRBV3-2) to TRBJ2-2; maybe TRBD2 (6 bases). Germline CDR1 reads LGHDT; CDR2 reads YNNKEL (reference sequence). CDR3 length: 13 residues. V lost 2 bases, J lost 5 bases, and 6 bases lay in between. CDR3 in amino acids: CASSQRETGELFF. CDR3 in DNA: TGTGCCAGCAGCCAACGGGAGACCGGGGAGCTGTTTTTT.

V usage is TRBV4-1 and J usage is TRBJ2-4; D possibly corresponds to TRBD2 (6 bases). The CDR3 extends over 15 amino acids. Germline V lookup: CDR1 MGHRA, CDR2 YSYEKL. Trimming took 3 bases from V and 2 from J, leaving 11 bases between them. The CDR3 loop is CASSHGTSTKNIQYF. Here the CDR3 DNA reads TGCGCCAGCAGCCATGGTACTAGCACCAAAAACATTCAGTACTTC.